This TCR beta chain was identified during a study of beta chain features in type 1 diabetes. The CDR3 has 14 residues. V lost 3 bases and J lost 2, with 10 bases in between. Germline V CDR1 and CDR2: LGHNA, YNFKEQ. As to this clone: Its target is unknown.

Every isolated RNA sample was fully reverse transcribed, so sequencing captured expressed TCRB transcripts. Sequencing used immunoSEQ multiplex PCR; TCRdb keeps in-frame clones, though not all of them. This table has some 200,000 clones, approximately 16% appearing once. Purity above 95% was achieved in all sorted populations. Study results and caveats: TCRB CDR3 length was moderately but significantly reduced in all four CD4+ subsets of Type 1 diabetes patients. At VDJ recombination sites, type 1 diabetes patients had fewer insertions and more deleted nucleotides. TCRB repertoires of naive, central memory and Treg cells appeared more similar among patients than among healthy donors.

This TCR derives from a man in his thirties or forties with type 1 diabetes. Sequencing used naive CD4+ T cells from blood. V gene TRBV4-2 combines with J gene TRBJ2-5; D possibly uses TRBD1 or TRBD2 (5 bases each). The CDR3 sequence is CASSHGTGQETQYF. As DNA, the CDR3 is TGTGCCAGCAGCCACGGGACGGGGCAAGAGACCCAGTACTTC.